The sequence of this T cell receptor beta chain was determined in a study of glioma-infiltrating T cells. Study-level findings and limits: Above-expected tissue-blood divergence occurred in all gliomas, most in low-grade ones. A blood CDR3 motif signature was depleted in highly divergent patients.

CDR3 length: 13 amino acids. V was clipped by 5 bases and J by 6 bases, with 16 bases between them. Germline assignment: CDR1 DFQATT and CDR2 SNEGSKA (reference sequence). The iRepertoire nested amplicon-rescue multiplex PCR amplified TCR alpha and beta CDR3s from RNA. Using its own MiXCR run on the multiplex PCR reads, TCRdb lists one record per CDR3 protein. Among 300,000 to 450,000 distinct CDR3 sequences, roughly two fifths were seen once, and the ten largest hold around 12%. In its sample, this clonotype was seen many times. Its antigen remains unidentified. The sequenced sample was glioma tissue, nonneoplastic brain tissue, or PBMCs (not recorded which). The sequence was obtained from a human donor with low-grade glioma or glioblastoma, undergoing nonglioma brain surgery, or in good health (not recorded which). The chain employs TRBV20-1 and TRBJ1-1; D is possibly TRBD1 (5 bases). CDR3 amino acids: CSAADTTLSEAFF. Written as DNA, the CDR3 is TGCAGTGCTGCGGACACGACATTATCTGAAGCTTTCTTT.